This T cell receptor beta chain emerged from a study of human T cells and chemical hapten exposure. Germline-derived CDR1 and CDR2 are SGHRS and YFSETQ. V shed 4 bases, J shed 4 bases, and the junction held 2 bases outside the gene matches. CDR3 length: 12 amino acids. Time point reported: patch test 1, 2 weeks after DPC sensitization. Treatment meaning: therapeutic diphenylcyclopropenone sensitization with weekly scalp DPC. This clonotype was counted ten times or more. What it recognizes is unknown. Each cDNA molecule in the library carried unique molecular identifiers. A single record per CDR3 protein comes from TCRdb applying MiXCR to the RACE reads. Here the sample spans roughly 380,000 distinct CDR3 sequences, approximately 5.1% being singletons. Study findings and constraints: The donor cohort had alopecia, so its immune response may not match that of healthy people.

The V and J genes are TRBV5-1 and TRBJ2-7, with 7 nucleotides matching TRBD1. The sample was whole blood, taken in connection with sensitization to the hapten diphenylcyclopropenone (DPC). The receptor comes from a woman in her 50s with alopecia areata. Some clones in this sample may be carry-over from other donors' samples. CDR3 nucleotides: TGCGCCAGCAGCAAGGGACAGTACGAGCAGTACTTC. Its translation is CASSKGQYEQYF.